This TCR beta chain originates from a study of CD8+CD57+ T cells in acquired aplastic anemia. As for the study in general: CD4+ and CD8+ cells, once sorted, gave DNA averaging about 3 ug. The study, taken as a whole, reports: Simpson's diversity of CD8+ cells was not significantly different in patients compared with controls. The same twenty-nine CD8+ CDR3 sequences occurred in patients and in controls.

According to the study, genomic DNA was the template for TCR beta VDJ and CDR3 profiling. Using its own MiXCR run on the reads, TCRdb lists one record per CDR3 protein. The table records more than 40,000 distinct CDR3 sequences, 70% to 80% of them present only once. The CDR3 length is 13 residues. Germline V gene lookup returns CDR1 LNHDA and CDR2 SQIVND (reference sequence). Trimming removed 4 bases from V and 3 bases from J; junction bases left unmatched: 2. On this clonotype itself: The antigen remains undetermined.

The TCR sequence derives from a human donor in good health, serving as a control. The V call is TRBV19, the J call TRBJ2-7; the match to TRBD2 covers 8 bases. The sample taken for sequencing was sorted CD4+, CD8+, or CD8+CD57+ T cells (not recorded which) from PBMCs. DNA of the CDR3: TGTGCCAGTAGTACGGGACTAGTCTACGAGCAGTACTTC. Translated, it gives CASSTGLVYEQYF.